These 32 T cell receptor beta chains came from one sample sequenced in a study of blood T cell repertoires in COVID-19. Assay: immunoSEQ multiplex PCR; the TCRdb copy retains only in-frame clones and omits some. The sample lists roughly 100,000 clones; over 75% were seen once. The sample was peripheral blood. These receptors were obtained from a human donor in a cohort sampled during active or convalescent COVID-19.

The rearrangement uses TRBV18 and TRBJ2-5; D not resolved. The CDR3 is 16 residues long. Trimming stripped 0 bases from V and 1 base from J, with 12 bases between. The germline gives CDR1 KGHSH, CDR2 LQKENI. The CDR3 protein is CASSPPNFPPQETQYF. The CDR3 coding sequence is TGTGCCAGCTCACCACCGAACTTCCCCCCCCAAGAGACCCAGTACTTC.

A few counts support this clone. The V call is TRBV4-1, the J call TRBJ2-5; D unclear. The CDR3 extends over 13 amino acids. V lost 1 base to trimming and J lost 2 bases, with 5 bases between them. Germline-derived CDR1 and CDR2 are MGHRA and YSYEKL. The CDR3 DNA sequence: TGCGCCAGCAGCCAAGGGAGTCAAGAGACCCAGTACTTC. As protein: CASSQGSQETQYF.

V and J are TRBV9 and TRBJ1-5; tentative D call: TRBD1 (5 bases). Trimming pared 4 bases from V and 4 bases from J, leaving 12 bases between. In germline, CDR1 is SGDLS, CDR2 YYNGEE. The CDR3 has 14 amino acids. CDR3 loop: CASSSGGGNQPQHF. CDR3 bases: TGTGCCAGCAGCTCTGGGGGAGGTAATCAGCCCCAGCATTTT.

J is TRBJ1-4 and V is TRBV18, with D unclear. Trimming removed 4 bases from V and 4 bases from J, with 10 bases in between. The germline CDR1 and CDR2 sequences are KGHSH and LQKENI. The CDR3 totals 14 residues. The CDR3: CASSQYSLNEKLFF. The CDR3 DNA is TGTGCCAGCTCACAGTACAGCCTTAATGAAAAACTGTTTTTT. The variable domain in full, completed from reference TRBV18 and TRBJ1-4, reads NAGVMQNPRHLVRRRGQEARLRCSPMKGHSHVYWYRQLPEEGLKFMVYLQKENIIDESGMPKERFSAEFPKEGPSILRIQQVVRGDSAAYFCASSQYSLNEKLFFGSGTQLSVL.

This chain connects TRBV19 to TRBJ2-5; 10 nucleotides align to TRBD2. With V trimmed by 3 bases and J by 2 bases, 6 bases remained unmatched. Looked up from germline, CDR1 is LNHDA and CDR2 is SQIVND (reference sequence). The CDR3 totals 16 residues. This chain's CDR3 is CASSIKVAGGQETQYF. The CDR3 nucleotides are TGTGCCAGTAGTATCAAAGTAGCGGGGGGACAAGAGACCCAGTACTTC.

This clone was observed a single time. The chain carries TRBV19 and TRBJ2-2, with 9 bases identical to TRBD2. The CDR3 runs 16 residues. The germline V gene encodes CDR1 LNHDA and CDR2 SQIVND (reference sequence). The J segment lost 6 bases and the V segment lost 7 bases, leaving 12 bases of the junction unmatched. CDR3 bases: TGTGCCAGTACGGCGGGGGGGGCCCGGGGGCCCGGGGAGCTGTTTTTT. Amino acids: CASTAGGARGPGELFF.

The J gene is TRBJ2-1, the V gene TRBV3-1 (or the pseudogene TRBV3-2); a possible D gene is TRBD2 (7 bases). The V end lost 4 bases, the J end lost 4 bases, and 14 bases lay between the germline ends. This CDR3 has 15 residues. From germline, CDR1 is LGHDT and CDR2 YNNKEL (reference sequence). The CDR3 DNA reads TGTGCCAGCAGCCCGGGGCGGGGGCCATACAATGAGCAGTTCTTC. It codes for CASSPGRGPYNEQFF.

As for this clone: The DNA is omitted, as the CDR3 cannot be located on it reliably, and the CDR3 follows TCRdb's listing. This chain uses TRBV2 with TRBJ1-6. Germline loops: CDR1 SNHLY, CDR2 FYNNEI. The CDR3 is made up of 16 amino acids, end residues included. The CDR3 here is CASSSSLSSYNSPLHF.

The chain employs TRBV11-2 and TRBJ2-2; D is unresolved. CDR3 length: 15 residues. Trimming removed 5 bases at V and 1 base at J, with 11 bases between. Per the germline V gene, CDR1 is SGHAT and CDR2 is FQNNGV. Here the CDR3 DNA reads TGTGCCAGCAGCGCGACCACTAAGAACACCGGGGAGCTGTTTTTT. It is translated as CASSATTKNTGELFF. Full variable domain (remainder filled in from reference TRBV11-2 and TRBJ2-2): EAGVAQSPRYKIIEKRQSVAFWCNPISGHATLYWYQQILGQGPKLLIQFQNNGVVDDSQLPKDRFSAERLKGVDSTLKIQPAKLEDSAVYLCASSATTKNTGELFFGEGSRLTVL.

This clone has a handful of counts. This chain links TRBV5-1 with TRBJ1-2; 8 bases agree with TRBD1. V gave up 3 bases and J gave up 3 bases; unmatched junction bases: 10. This CDR3 has 16 residues. Germline V gene sequence: CDR1 SGHRS, CDR2 YFSETQ. CDR3 sequence reads: CASSSRTGKKDYGYTF. CDR3 DNA: TGCGCCAGCAGCTCAAGGACAGGGAAGAAGGACTATGGCTACACCTTC.

The chain links TRBV28 to TRBJ1-2, with D tentatively TRBD1 (5 bases). Germline-derived CDR1 and CDR2 are MDHEN and SYDVKM. Trimming shortened V by 7 bases and J by 2 bases, and 8 bases separated the two germline ends. CDR3 length: 12 residues. CDR3 loop: CASTTGNYGYTF. CDR3 bases: TGTGCCAGCACTACAGGAAACTATGGCTACACCTTC.

V usage is TRBV6-5 and J usage is TRBJ2-3; D is perhaps TRBD2 (6 bases). Germline lookup yields CDR1 MNHEY and CDR2 SVGAGI. V was clipped by 5 bases and J by 5 bases, with 17 bases between them. The CDR3 length is 15 residues. Here the CDR3 reads CASSPAGLRGDTQYF. CDR3 DNA sequence: TGTGCCAGCAGTCCCGCGGGGCTGCGAGGAGATACGCAGTATTTT.

The chain is built from TRBV6-5 and TRBJ2-1; TRBD1 is a possible D gene (6 bases). Germline loops: CDR1 MNHEY, CDR2 SVGAGI. The CDR3 length is 13 residues. V shed 10 bases and J shed 5 bases, with 15 bases lying between them. The CDR3 protein is CATIGQTHNEQFF. As DNA, the CDR3 is TGTGCCACCATTGGACAGACTCACAATGAGCAGTTCTTC.

The genes are TRBV2 and TRBJ2-5; D perhaps matches TRBD1 (5 bases). Germline V gene sequence: CDR1 SNHLY, CDR2 FYNNEI. This CDR3 comprises 12 residues. The V end lost 4 bases, the J end lost 5 bases, and 8 bases lay between the germline ends. DNA for the CDR3: TGTGCCAGCAGTGGGGGCGAGGAGACCCAGTACTTC. It is translated as CASSGGEETQYF.

In DNA, the CDR3 is TGCGCCAGCAGCCACCCTAGGGGATCCTACGAGCAGTACTTC. Translating gives CASSHPRGSYEQYF. This chain connects TRBV4-1 to TRBJ2-7; D may be TRBD1 (5 bases). There are 14 residues in the CDR3. Deletions cut 3 bases from V and 1 base from J, with 10 bases between. CDR1 is MGHRA, CDR2 YSYEKL, per germline.

The chain combines TRBV2 with TRBJ1-2; TRBD1 agrees at 8 bases. This CDR3 has 14 amino acids. Germline trimming cut 4 bases from V and 7 bases from J; bases unmatched to any gene: 8. Looked up from germline, CDR1 is SNHLY and CDR2 is FYNNEI. Here the CDR3 reads CASSARTGLSGYTF. Here the CDR3 DNA reads TGTGCCAGCAGTGCCCGGACAGGGCTTAGTGGCTACACCTTC.

The count of this clone is one. This chain connects TRBV4-2 to TRBJ2-6; D unclear. CDR3 length equals 15 residues. Germline loops: CDR1 LGHNA, CDR2 YNFKEQ. Trimming took 7 bases from V and 0 from J, leaving 10 bases between them. DNA for the CDR3: TGTGCCAGCACCAAAGAGGCCTCTGGGGCCAACGTCCTGACTTTC. Encoded protein: CASTKEASGANVLTF.

This rearrangement joins TRBV10-3 to TRBJ2-2; D remains unclear. Between the trimmed V and J ends, which lost 8 bases and 0 bases, there was a span of 10 bases. CDR1 is ENHRY and CDR2 is SYGVKD in the germline V gene. The CDR3 contains 14 residues. The CDR3 DNA sequence: TGTGCCATCGCCGTCACAACGAACACCGGGGAGCTGTTTTTT. Amino acid sequence: CAIAVTTNTGELFF.

This rearrangement joins TRBV4-2 to TRBJ2-7; the D is unclear. Trimming pared 0 bases from V and 2 bases from J, leaving 14 bases between. The germline V gene encodes CDR1 LGHNA and CDR2 YNFKEQ. This CDR3 is built from 16 residues. Here the CDR3 reads CASSQEPRASTYEQYF. CDR3 bases: TGTGCCAGCAGCCAAGAACCAAGAGCGTCTACCTACGAGCAGTACTTC.

The chain links TRBV2 to TRBJ2-4; the D gene is possibly TRBD1 (6 bases). CDR1 is SNHLY and CDR2 is FYNNEI in the germline V gene. CDR3 length equals 17 residues. The ends were cut back, 8 bases at V and 2 bases at J, with 22 bases in the middle. CDR3 region: CASHAAPKQGSKNIQYF. CDR3 nucleotide sequence: TGTGCCAGCCATGCCGCACCGAAACAGGGCTCCAAAAACATTCAGTACTTC.

The rearrangement links TRBV10-3 to TRBJ1-2; possibly TRBD1 for D (5 bases). In germline, CDR1 is ENHRY, CDR2 SYGVKD. This CDR3 region has 14 residues. With 6 bases removed from V and 0 bases from J, the gap between germline ends came to 11 bases. CDR3 region: CAIRVGQSNYGYTF. The CDR3 DNA reads as TGTGCCATCAGGGTTGGACAATCTAACTATGGCTACACCTTC.

The chain joins TRBV11-3 to TRBJ2-7; the D gene is possibly TRBD1 (5 bases). The V gene's germline CDR1 is SGHNT and CDR2 YENEEA. The V gene lost 7 bases and the J gene lost 6 bases, with 19 bases spanning the gap. The CDR3 is 14 residues long. The CDR3 coding sequence is TGTGCCAGCAACCCAGGGTCTTGGGCTACCGAGCAGTACTTC. Translated, it gives CASNPGSWATEQYF. Supplemented by reference TRBV11-3 and TRBJ2-7, the full variable domain reads EAGVVQSPRYKIIEKKQPVAFWCNPISGHNTLYWYLQNLGQGPELLIRYENEEAVDDSQLPKDRFSAERLKGVDSTLKIQPAELGDSAVYLCASNPGSWATEQYFGPGTRLTVT.

This clone was seen a handful of times. The CDR3 spells CASSFSTGNTGELFF. CDR3 DNA sequence: TGTGCCAGCAGTTTTTCGACAGGGAACACCGGGGAGCTGTTTTTT. The chain combines TRBV27 with TRBJ2-2, with D possibly TRBD1 on 6 matching bases. This CDR3 has 15 amino acids. CDR1 and CDR2 (germline): MNHEY, SMNVEV (reference sequence). Between the trimmed V and J ends, which lost 3 bases and 1 base, there was a span of 9 bases.

The V call is TRBV4-1, the J call TRBJ2-7, with 10 positions matching TRBD1. V lost 3 bases to trimming and J lost 7 bases; unmatched junction nucleotides: 15. This CDR3 comprises 17 residues. Germline CDR1 reads MGHRA; CDR2 reads YSYEKL. CDR3 in amino acids: CASSHPLGDRGQGEQYF. The CDR3 region has the DNA TGCGCCAGCAGCCACCCCCTAGGTGACAGGGGGCAGGGGGAGCAGTACTTC.

The V call is TRBV6-5, the J call TRBJ2-3, with a tentative D call TRBD2 (5 bases). Per the germline V gene, CDR1 is MNHEY and CDR2 is SVGAGI. This CDR3 has 15 amino acids. The germline V and J ends were trimmed by 6 bases and 7 bases, with 20 bases remaining between them. The CDR3 bases are TGTGCCAGCAGCCCCCGGAGCGGCAATCTCTATACGCAGTATTTT. It is translated as CASSPRSGNLYTQYF.

CDR3 region: CASSRMDSYNQPQHF. The CDR3 region has the DNA TGTGCCAGCAGCAGAATGGACAGCTACAATCAGCCCCAGCATTTT. The chain couples TRBV27 to TRBJ1-5, with a weak D call TRBD1 (6 bases). The CDR3 length is 15 residues. The germline V gene has CDR1 MNHEY and CDR2 SMNVEV (reference sequence). The germline V and J ends were trimmed by 6 bases and 3 bases, with 15 bases remaining between them.

The chain joins TRBV3-1 (or the pseudogene TRBV3-2) to TRBJ2-3; 13 bases fit TRBD2. V dropped 4 bases and J dropped 1; count of bases not matched to a gene: 5. This CDR3 is built from 17 residues. CDR1 is LGHDT, CDR2 YNNKEL, per germline (reference sequence). The CDR3 reads CASSLGLAGAGTDTQYF. CDR3 in DNA: TGTGCCAGCAGCCTTGGACTAGCGGGGGCCGGCACAGATACGCAGTATTTT.

The rearrangement uses TRBV3-1 (or the pseudogene TRBV3-2) and TRBJ2-3, with 12 bases lining up with TRBD2. Germline V gene lookup returns CDR1 LGHDT and CDR2 YNNKEL (reference sequence). Unmatched junction bases numbered 3, after V lost 4 bases and J lost 4 bases. The CDR3 is made up of 15 amino acids. CDR3 DNA sequence: TGTGCCAGCAGCCTGCTAGCGGGGGGGCCAGATACGCAGTATTTT. As protein: CASSLLAGGPDTQYF.

With regard to this clone: Different DNA sequences within this sample yield the same CDR3. The chain links TRBV27 to TRBJ2-7; 9 nucleotides line up with TRBD1. The CDR3 extends over 14 amino acids. The J segment lost 1 base and the V segment lost 6 bases, leaving 4 bases of the junction unmatched. Looked up from germline, CDR1 is MNHEY and CDR2 is SMNVEV (reference sequence). The CDR3 loop is CASRRQGESYEQYF. The CDR3 DNA follows: TGTGCCAGCAGGAGACAGGGGGAATCCTACGAGCAGTACTTC.

This chain links TRBV4-1 with TRBJ1-6; D is perhaps TRBD1 (6 bases). The V and J ends lost 2 bases and 6 bases respectively, with 11 bases between them. The CDR3 has 15 residues. CDR1 is MGHRA and CDR2 is YSYEKL in the germline V gene. In nucleotides, the CDR3 is TGCGCCAGCAGCCAATTCGGGGGGCTTAATTCACCCCTCCACTTT. Its protein product is CASSQFGGLNSPLHF.

V is TRBV7-9 and J is TRBJ1-4; no firm D call. The CDR3 sequence is 14 residues long. V was shortened by 7 bases and J by 3 bases, with 12 bases between the two germline ends. The germline V gene encodes CDR1 SEHNR and CDR2 FQNEAQ (reference sequence). The CDR3 DNA is TGTGCCAGCACCCCCTCAGGCCCTAATGAAAAACTGTTTTTT. Translated: CASTPSGPNEKLFF.

The rearrangement links TRBV2 to TRBJ2-3; the match to TRBD2 covers 8 bases. The V segment lost 7 bases and the J segment 1 base; nucleotides outside the gene matches: 1. Germline V gene sequence: CDR1 SNHLY, CDR2 FYNNEI. The CDR3 sequence is 13 residues long. CDR3 sequence reads: CASTGGGTDTQYF. The CDR3 DNA reads as TGTGCCAGCACGGGGGGGGGCACAGATACGCAGTATTTT.